Following are 31 T cell receptor beta chains from one sample sequenced in a study of high-grade serous ovarian cancer treatment subgroups. The table came from immunoSEQ multiplex PCR; TCRdb's copy has only in-frame clones and leaves some out. The sample holds approximately 6,600 clones, more than 65% seen once. Tumor samples were taken before definitive surgery or chemotherapy. Sample: tumor tissue. Receptors were obtained from a human donor with high-grade serous ovarian cancer.

This clone was recorded a few times. For the CDR3, the DNA is TGCGCCAGCAGCCAGACAGGGGCTGGCGAGCAGTACTTC. It yields the protein CASSQTGAGEQYF. The V gene is TRBV4-1, the J gene TRBJ2-7; 8 bases map to TRBD1. The germline CDR1 and CDR2 sequences are MGHRA and YSYEKL. CDR3 length: 13 amino acids. The V segment lost 3 bases and the J segment 6 bases; nucleotides outside the gene matches: 4.

V usage is TRBV6-6 and J usage is TRBJ1-5; no definite D call. CDR1 is MNHNY and CDR2 is SVGAGI in the germline V gene (reference sequence). V lost 2 bases and J lost 0, with 8 bases in between. The CDR3 has 15 residues. In DNA, the CDR3 is TGTGCCAGCAGTTACGACGGATATAGCAATCAGCCCCAGCATTTT. This encodes CASSYDGYSNQPQHF.

The chain is built from TRBV2 and TRBJ2-7, with D possibly being TRBD2 (5 bases). The V gene's germline CDR1 is SNHLY and CDR2 FYNNEI. The V and J ends lost 8 bases and 2 bases respectively, with 16 bases between them. CDR3 length: 14 amino acids. The CDR3, as DNA: TGTGCCAGCCGCCTAGCCCCCAACGCCTACGAGCAGTACTTC. It translates to CASRLAPNAYEQYF.

The chain carries TRBV5-1 and TRBJ1-2, with 7 bases matching TRBD1. CDR3 length: 13 amino acids. J was trimmed by 4 bases and V by 4 bases; bases with no gene match: 4. CDR1 and CDR2 from the germline V gene are SGHRS and YFSETQ. The CDR3 DNA sequence: TGCGCCAGCAGCCCAGGGACAGCCTATGGCTACACCTTC. Amino acid sequence: CASSPGTAYGYTF. Together with reference TRBV5-1 and TRBJ1-2, the CDR3 gives the full variable domain: KAGVTQTPRYLIKTRGQQVTLSCSPISGHRSVSWYQQTPGQGLQFLFEYFSETQRNKGNFPGRFSGRQFSNSRSEMNVSTLELGDSALYLCASSPGTAYGYTFGSGTRLTVV.

V gene TRBV10-3 combines with J gene TRBJ2-3; 9 positions agree with TRBD1. Germline values: CDR1 ENHRY, CDR2 SYGVKD. The CDR3 is made up of 14 amino acids. V shed 4 bases, J shed 1 base, and the junction held 0 bases outside the gene matches. CDR3 nucleotides: TGTGCCATCAGTGGACAGGGGGGCACAGATACGCAGTATTTT. Protein: CAISGQGGTDTQYF.

The chain recombines TRBV6-6 with TRBJ2-5; D is ambiguous. The CDR3 loop spans 13 amino acids. The germline gives CDR1 MNHNY, CDR2 SVGAGI (reference sequence). The V end was cut by 0 bases, the J end by 5 bases, with 7 bases between. This CDR3 is CASSYSDGETQYF. The DNA for the CDR3 is TGTGCCAGCAGTTACTCGGACGGGGAGACCCAGTACTTC.

The count of this clone is one. The CDR3 nucleotides read TGTGCCAGCAGCTTAGGGGGACGCAATGAAGCTTTCTTT. Its protein is CASSLGGRNEAFF. V usage is TRBV7-3 and J usage is TRBJ1-1; the D gene is possibly TRBD1 (5 bases). Trimming pared 2 bases from V and 7 bases from J, leaving 11 bases between. Germline V lookup: CDR1 SGHTA, CDR2 FQGTGA. The CDR3 sequence is 13 residues long.

For this clone: The sample holds other DNA sequences that translate to the same CDR3. The V call is TRBV25-1, the J call TRBJ1-5; 7 positions agree with TRBD1. The CDR3 spans 15 residues. V trimming: 5 bases; J trimming: 4 bases; junction bases outside the gene matches: 8. The germline CDR1 and CDR2 sequences are MGHDK and SYGVNS. CDR3 amino acids: CASSTSGQPNQPQHF. The CDR3 DNA reads TGTGCCAGCAGTACCTCGGGACAGCCAAATCAGCCCCAGCATTTT. The variable domain in full, completed from reference TRBV25-1 and TRBJ1-5, reads EADIYQTPRYLVIGTGKKITLECSQTMGHDKMYWYQQDPGMELHLIHYSYGVNSTEKGDLSSESTVSRIRTEHFPLTLESARPSHTSQYLCASSTSGQPNQPQHFGDGTRLSIL.

The V call is TRBV4-1, the J call TRBJ1-5, with a weak D call TRBD1 (6 bases). V was clipped by 0 bases and J by 0 bases, with 12 bases between them. Per germline, CDR1 MGHRA and CDR2 YSYEKL. This CDR3 comprises 17 residues. CDR3 sequence: CASSQEGGGSSNQPQHF. The CDR3 DNA reads as TGCGCCAGCAGCCAAGAAGGAGGGGGTTCTAGCAATCAGCCCCAGCATTTT.

The chain is built from TRBV15 and TRBJ2-3; TRBD2 might be the D (5 bases). Per germline, CDR1 LNHNV and CDR2 YYDKDF (reference sequence). Trimming removed 5 bases from V and 10 bases from J, with 10 bases in between. This CDR3 is 11 amino acids long. The chain's CDR3 is CATSGGYPQYF. The CDR3, as DNA: TGTGCCACCAGCGGAGGATATCCGCAGTATTTT.

J is TRBJ2-1 and V is TRBV28; D is unresolved. The germline V gene encodes CDR1 MDHEN and CDR2 SYDVKM. This CDR3 has 15 residues. V lost 6 bases and J 3 bases, leaving 15 bases between the germline ends. CDR3 bases: TGTGCCAGCAGCCGGAGTGGGTCTCTCTACAATGAGCAGTTCTTC. It is translated as CASSRSGSLYNEQFF.

The rearrangement links TRBV27 to TRBJ2-1, with 9 positions matching TRBD1. The CDR3 length is 18 residues. Germline CDR1 and CDR2: MNHEY and SMNVEV (reference sequence). J lost 0 bases, V lost 6 bases, and 12 bases had no gene match. The DNA of the CDR3 is TGTGCCAGCAGGCGGGACAGGGCCTCCGTAAGCTCCTACAATGAGCAGTTCTTC. Amino acid sequence: CASRRDRASVSSYNEQFF.

The rearrangement uses TRBV6-1 and TRBJ2-7; TRBD1 aligns across 7 bases. Germline loops: CDR1 MNHNS, CDR2 SASEGT. The CDR3 covers 15 residues. The trim removed 8 bases at V and 1 base at J, leaving 11 bases unmatched. The CDR3 DNA reads as TGTGCCAGCCTAAGAACCACGACAGGGTCCTACGAGCAGTACTTC. Amino acids: CASLRTTTGSYEQYF.

The genes are TRBV11-2 and TRBJ1-4, with a tentative D call TRBD1 (6 bases). Germline-derived CDR1 and CDR2 are SGHAT and FQNNGV. The CDR3 has 18 residues. The V and J ends lost 5 bases and 7 bases respectively, with 26 bases between them. CDR3 DNA sequence: TGTGCCAGCAGCCGTAGGAGTGGGGAGACCAGGGGAAGTGAAAAACTGTTTTTT. The encoded protein is CASSRRSGETRGSEKLFF.

This chain links TRBV2 with TRBJ2-5; 10 nucleotides align to TRBD2. V lost 3 bases and J lost 5; bases outside the gene matches: 6. This CDR3 has 15 residues. The germline V gene encodes CDR1 SNHLY and CDR2 FYNNEI. The CDR3 nucleotides are TGTGCCAGCAGTGAGGATAGCGGGAGGAGGGAGACCCAGTACTTC. Its protein product is CASSEDSGRRETQYF.

In this sample, this clone turned up once. This rearrangement joins TRBV7-8 to TRBJ1-2; D is uncertain. Per germline, CDR1 SGHVS and CDR2 FQNEAQ. This CDR3 is built from 14 residues. V lost 1 base to trimming and J lost 0 bases, with 6 bases between them. The CDR3 DNA reads TGTGCCAGCAGCTTAGGTCACACTAACTATGGCTACACCTTC. It yields the protein CASSLGHTNYGYTF.

The chain carries TRBV19 and TRBJ2-2; D not certain. The V gene's germline CDR1 is LNHDA and CDR2 SQIVND (reference sequence). Trimming removed 2 bases at V and 5 bases at J, with 9 bases between. CDR3 length: 14 amino acids. The CDR3 reads CASSISVGTGELFF. The CDR3 coding sequence is TGTGCCAGTAGTATAAGTGTGGGGACCGGGGAGCTGTTTTTT.

By its share, this clone is medium-sized (0.01 to 0.1%). V usage is TRBV23-1 and J usage is TRBJ2-5; possibly TRBD1 for D (6 bases). TRBV23-1 is classed as an ORF, of uncertain function. Trimming took off 6 bases at V and 5 bases at J, with 10 bases between the two ends. The length of the CDR3 is 12 residues. Written as DNA, the CDR3 is TGCGCCAGCAGCCTGAGGGGGGAGACCCAGTACTTC. It yields the protein CASSLRGETQYF.

CDR3 nucleotide sequence: TGTGCCAGCAACGGACTAGCGACCTACAATGAGCAGTTCTTC. Its translation is CASNGLATYNEQFF. This chain uses TRBV2 with TRBJ2-1, with 9 bases fitting TRBD2. CDR1 and CDR2 from the germline V gene are SNHLY and FYNNEI. The length of the CDR3 is 14 residues. Trimming took 7 bases from V and 2 from J; bases not matched to a gene: 3.

The V call is TRBV7-9, the J call TRBJ2-5; D perhaps matches TRBD1 (5 bases). Germline V gene lookup returns CDR1 SEHNR and CDR2 FQNEAQ (reference sequence). The ends were cut back, 1 base at V and 1 base at J, with 10 bases in the middle. CDR3 length equals 15 residues. The CDR3 DNA reads as TGTGCCAGCAGCTTAGGGAGACAGATCCAAGAGACCCAGTACTTC. It yields the protein CASSLGRQIQETQYF.

The rearrangement uses TRBV5-1 and TRBJ2-7; the match to TRBD2 covers 15 bases. The trim removed 4 bases at V and 3 bases at J, leaving 8 bases unmatched. CDR3 size: 17 residues. CDR1 and CDR2 (germline): SGHRS, YFSETQ. The CDR3 loop is CASSPGTSGGTYYEQYF. In nucleotides, the CDR3 is TGCGCCAGCAGCCCGGGGACTAGCGGGGGGACCTACTACGAGCAGTACTTC.

The chain recombines TRBV2 with TRBJ2-3, with TRBD2 matching over 10 bases. The CDR3 extends over 18 amino acids. J gave up 3 bases and V 7 bases, and 16 bases lay outside the gene matches. Germline V gene data show CDR1 as SNHLY and CDR2 as FYNNEI. CDR3 nucleotide sequence: TGTGCCAGCACTAAAGGGCTAGCGGGAGACTTTCGGACAGATACGCAGTATTTT. Protein product: CASTKGLAGDFRTDTQYF.

The sample holds one count of this clone. Other DNA sequences in this specimen translate into the identical CDR3. V usage is TRBV27 and J usage is TRBJ2-7, with TRBD1 matching over 10 bases. V was pared by 3 bases and J by 7 bases, with 6 bases of the junction left unmatched. The CDR3 covers 14 residues. Germline V gene lookup returns CDR1 MNHEY and CDR2 SMNVEV (reference sequence). The CDR3 nucleotides read TGTGCCAGCAGTTTCCGGGACAGGGGCGGGGAGCAGTACTTC. This codes for CASSFRDRGGEQYF.

This clone was seen just once. The chain carries TRBV6-5 and TRBJ1-2; D remains unclear. The CDR3 has 16 residues. V dropped 0 bases and J dropped 4 bases, with 15 bases sitting between them. CDR1 MNHEY and CDR2 SVGAGI come from the germline V gene. CDR3 loop: CASSYSAVLVGYGYTF. CDR3 coding DNA: TGTGCCAGCAGTTACTCGGCGGTTTTGGTGGGCTATGGCTACACCTTC.

The rearrangement joins TRBV11-2 to TRBJ2-5; 10 bases fit TRBD1. Per germline, CDR1 SGHAT and CDR2 FQNNGV. This CDR3 comprises 15 residues. The ends lost 6 bases at V and 5 bases at J; junction bases unmatched: 9. The CDR3 region has the DNA TGTGCCAGCAGGGTATGGGACAGGGGAGGTGAGACCCAGTACTTC. Protein product: CASRVWDRGGETQYF.

The chain couples TRBV2 to TRBJ2-2; the D gene is possibly TRBD1 (6 bases). Germline CDR1 SNHLY, CDR2 FYNNEI. The CDR3 extends over 14 amino acids. V lost 6 bases, J lost 0 bases, and 8 bases lay in between. CDR3 sequence reads: CASRGDTNTGELFF. CDR3 in DNA: TGTGCCAGCAGGGGGGACACGAACACCGGGGAGCTGTTTTTT.

The V gene is TRBV11-3, the J gene TRBJ1-1; a weak D match, TRBD1 (5 bases). The CDR3 is 13 amino acids. The V and J ends lost 2 bases and 1 base respectively, with 5 bases between them. Germline CDR1 is SGHNT and CDR2 is YENEEA. As DNA, the CDR3 is TGTGCCAGCAGCTTACAGGGGAACACTGAAGCTTTCTTT. Amino acids: CASSLQGNTEAFF.

The chain employs TRBV15 and TRBJ2-3; TRBD2 matches 9 bases. CDR3 length equals 17 residues. Germline values: CDR1 LNHNV, CDR2 YYDKDF (reference sequence). V lost 1 base and J lost 5; bases outside the gene matches: 10. CDR3 sequence (DNA): TGTGCCACCAGCAGAGGTGGGGCGGGAGGGTCTGGAGATACGCAGTATTTT. It yields the protein CATSRGGAGGSGDTQYF.

The CDR3 sequence: CASSPPSGNSYEQYF. CDR3 sequence (DNA): TGTGCCAGCAGCCCCCCTTCTGGGAATTCCTACGAGCAGTACTTC. The chain uses TRBV7-2 and TRBJ2-7; D is undetermined. Germline V gene data show CDR1 as SGHTA and CDR2 as FQGNSA. The CDR3 has 15 amino acids. Between the trimmed V and J ends, which lost 5 bases and 1 base, there was a span of 15 bases.

This chain links TRBV6-5 with TRBJ2-1, with TRBD2 as a possible D gene (5 bases). CDR1 MNHEY and CDR2 SVGAGI come from the germline V gene. The CDR3 is 14 residues long. Trimming left V 7 bases short and J 2 bases short, with 12 bases between. CDR3 residues: CASNLAGPYNEQFF. The CDR3 DNA is TGTGCCAGCAACCTGGCGGGCCCCTACAATGAGCAGTTCTTC.

This clone came up once. The V gene is TRBV27, the J gene TRBJ1-6; D possibly corresponds to TRBD1 (5 bases). Trimming left V 6 bases short and J 5 bases short, with 14 bases between. The CDR3 runs to 15 residues. Germline CDR1 reads MNHEY; CDR2 reads SMNVEV (reference sequence). CDR3 protein: CASRRGANDNSPLHF. CDR3 sequence (DNA): TGTGCCAGCAGGAGGGGAGCTAACGATAATTCACCCCTCCACTTT.